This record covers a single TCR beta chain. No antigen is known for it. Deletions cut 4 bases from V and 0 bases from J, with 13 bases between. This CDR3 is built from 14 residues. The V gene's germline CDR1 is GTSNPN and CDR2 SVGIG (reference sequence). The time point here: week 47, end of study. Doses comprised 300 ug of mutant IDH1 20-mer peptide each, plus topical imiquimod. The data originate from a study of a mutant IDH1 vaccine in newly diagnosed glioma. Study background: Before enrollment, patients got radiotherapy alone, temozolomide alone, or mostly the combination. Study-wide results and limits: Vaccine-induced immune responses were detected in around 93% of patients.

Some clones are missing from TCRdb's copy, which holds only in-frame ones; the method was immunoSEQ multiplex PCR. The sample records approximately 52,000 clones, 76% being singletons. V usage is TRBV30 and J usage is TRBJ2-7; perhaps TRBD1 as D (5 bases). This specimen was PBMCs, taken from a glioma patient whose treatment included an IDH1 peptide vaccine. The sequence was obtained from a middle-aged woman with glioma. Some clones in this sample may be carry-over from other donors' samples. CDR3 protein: CAWKTGPSSYEQYF. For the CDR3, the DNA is TGTGCCTGGAAAACAGGTCCGAGCTCCTACGAGCAGTACTTC.